The 29 T cell receptor beta chains given below trace back to one sample, sequenced in a study of CD8+ T cells in alopecia areata. Sequencing relied on a cDNA template that was reverse transcribed from extracted RNA. The data were produced by immunoSEQ multiplex PCR, yet TCRdb's version contains in-frame clones alone and is incomplete. The sample includes approximately 110,000 clones, roughly 56% of them seen just once. Regarding treatment: oral pan-JAK inhibitor, 5-10 mg twice daily. Sequencing used CD4+ T cells sorted from blood, obtained at week 24, from a patient treated with tofacitinib. These receptors came from a human donor with alopecia areata.

CDR3 sequence (DNA): TGTGCCAGCCTCTTTTTGGATTCACCCCTCCACTTT. It specifies CASLFLDSPLHF. The chain employs TRBV5-6 and TRBJ1-6; D uncertain. The germline gives CDR1 SGHDT, CDR2 YYEEEE. This CDR3 is built from 12 residues. V was trimmed by 7 bases and J by 8 bases, leaving 10 bases between them.

This clone turned up a few times. The chain links TRBV7-9 to TRBJ1-2, with TRBD1 as a possible D gene (5 bases). The V gene's germline CDR1 is SEHNR and CDR2 FQNEAQ (reference sequence). CDR3 size: 14 residues. V gave up 5 bases and J gave up 6 bases, with 16 bases separating them. The CDR3 DNA is TGTGCCAGCAGCCCGACAGTCACACGGGATGGCTACACCTTC. As protein: CASSPTVTRDGYTF. The full variable domain, its missing parts supplied by reference TRBV7-9 and TRBJ1-2, is DTGVSQNPRHKITKRGQNVTFRCDPISEHNRLYWYRQTLGQGPEFLTYFQNEAQLEKSRLLSDRFSAERPKGSFSTLEIQRTEQGDSAMYLCASSPTVTRDGYTFGSGTRLTVV.

The genes are TRBV20-1 and TRBJ2-1; 10 bases are a match to TRBD1. Per the germline V gene, CDR1 is DFQATT and CDR2 is SNEGSKA (reference sequence). This CDR3 has 11 amino acids. V lost 6 bases and J lost 15; bases outside the gene matches: 8. CDR3: CSAQEWDRGFF. Here the CDR3 DNA reads TGCAGTGCCCAGGAATGGGACAGGGGGTTCTTC.

The chain combines TRBV29-1 with TRBJ2-5; perhaps TRBD2 as D (6 bases). The germline CDR1 and CDR2 sequences are SQVTM and ANQGSEA. Trimming removed 7 bases from V and 4 bases from J, with 16 bases in between. The CDR3 contains 13 residues. CDR3 DNA: TGCAGCGCGAGGGACTTGGGGGGAGAGACCCAGTACTTC. It specifies CSARDLGGETQYF.

The chain combines TRBV5-1 with TRBJ2-5; D is ambiguous. Germline CDR1 SGHRS, CDR2 YFSETQ. The CDR3 runs to 12 residues. V was pared by 0 bases and J by 5 bases, with 5 bases between. The CDR3 DNA follows: TGCGCCAGCAGCTTGGATGTGGAGACCCAGTACTTC. Its translation: CASSLDVETQYF.

This clone was picked up a small number of times. This rearrangement joins TRBV4-3 to TRBJ1-6; D remains ambiguous. From germline, CDR1 is LGHNA and CDR2 YSLEER. The CDR3 spans 17 residues. Trimming pared 1 base from V and 1 base from J, leaving 11 bases between. In nucleotides, the CDR3 is TGCGCCAGCAGCCAAGCTCCCTGGGAATCCTATAATTCACCCCTCCACTTT. Its translation is CASSQAPWESYNSPLHF.

The chain joins TRBV30 to TRBJ2-3; D perhaps matches TRBD1 (5 bases). The CDR3 runs to 13 residues. Trimming removed 2 bases from V and 5 bases from J, with 11 bases in between. Germline values: CDR1 GTSNPN, CDR2 SVGIG (reference sequence). The CDR3 sequence is CAWSNSQGDTQYF. The CDR3 DNA sequence: TGTGCCTGGAGTAATAGTCAGGGAGATACGCAGTATTTT.

The chain is built from TRBV7-8 and TRBJ2-1; D ambiguous. The CDR3 spans 16 residues. V gave up 0 bases and J gave up 0 bases, with 9 bases separating them. Germline CDR1 and CDR2: SGHVS and FQNEAQ. The CDR3 sequence is CASSLATLSSYNEQFF. The CDR3 DNA is TGTGCCAGCAGCTTAGCGACATTGAGCTCCTACAATGAGCAGTTCTTC.

The chain has TRBV29-1 and TRBJ2-2, with 9 bases fitting TRBD2. The V and J ends lost 2 bases and 2 bases, in that order; junction bases with no gene match: 3. Germline CDR1 reads SQVTM; CDR2 reads ANQGSEA. The CDR3 covers 15 residues. CDR3 sequence (DNA): TGCAGCGTTGAATTAGCGGGAGCAAACACCGGGGAGCTGTTTTTT. Translated: CSVELAGANTGELFF.

This clone showed up just once. The genes are TRBV7-2 and TRBJ2-7, with D perhaps TRBD1 (5 bases). V lost 5 bases, J lost 5 bases, and 16 bases lay in between. There are 14 residues in the CDR3. CDR1 and CDR2 from the germline V gene are SGHTA and FQGNSA. CDR3 sequence: CASSPRGYRHEQYF. For the CDR3, the DNA is TGTGCCAGCAGCCCCCGCGGTTACAGGCACGAGCAGTACTTC.

V and J are TRBV6-5 and TRBJ1-2; 8 positions match TRBD1. Germline loops: CDR1 MNHEY, CDR2 SVGAGI. Losses at the gene ends were 7 bases for V and 5 bases for J; bases not matched to a gene: 12. CDR3 length: 15 residues. In DNA, the CDR3 is TGTGCCAGCATCGGGGCAGGGGGCACACATTATGGCTACACCTTC. It yields the protein CASIGAGGTHYGYTF.

The chain uses TRBV7-2 and TRBJ2-7, with D maybe TRBD2 (5 bases). Trimming pared 2 bases from V and 1 base from J, leaving 12 bases between. Germline V gene lookup returns CDR1 SGHTA and CDR2 FQGNSA. The CDR3 extends over 15 amino acids. CDR3 nucleotides: TGTGCCAGCAGCTTATCAAGAGGGTTTTCCTACGAGCAGTACTTC. Translated: CASSLSRGFSYEQYF.

This clone was observed a few times. The genes are TRBV6-5 and TRBJ2-7; possible D gene TRBD2, 5 bases. V lost 6 bases and J 3 bases, leaving 12 bases between the germline ends. CDR3 length: 13 amino acids. The germline V gene encodes CDR1 MNHEY and CDR2 SVGAGI. DNA for the CDR3: TGTGCCAGCAGCCGGGTTGCGGGCTACGAGCAGTACTTC. It encodes CASSRVAGYEQYF.

CDR3 in DNA: TGTGCCAGCAGCTTAGTTCAGGGAGGGAAAAACATTCAGTACTTC. It yields the protein CASSLVQGGKNIQYF. This chain uses TRBV7-2 with TRBJ2-4; 7 bases agree with TRBD2. There are 15 residues in the CDR3. Germline CDR1 is SGHTA and CDR2 is FQGNSA. After removal of 1 base from V and 4 bases from J, the junction contained 4 bases not matched to a gene. Based on the CDR3 plus reference TRBV7-2 and TRBJ2-4, the full variable domain is GAGVSQSPSNKVTEKGKDVELRCDPISGHTALYWYRQSLGQGLEFLIYFQGNSAPDKSGLPSDRFSAERTGGSVSTLTIQRTQQEDSAVYLCASSLVQGGKNIQYFGAGTRLSVL.

The chain has TRBV30 and TRBJ1-6; no clear D. Per germline, CDR1 GTSNPN and CDR2 SVGIG (reference sequence). The CDR3 spans 13 residues. The germline V and J ends were trimmed by 1 base and 6 bases, with 7 bases remaining between them. The CDR3 is CAWSETSNSPLHF. The CDR3 region has the DNA TGTGCCTGGAGTGAGACCTCTAATTCACCCCTCCACTTT. Complete variable domain (other parts from reference TRBV30 and TRBJ1-6): SQTIHQWPATLVQPVGSPLSLECTVEGTSNPNLYWYRQAAGRGLQLLFYSVGIGQISSEVPQNLSASRPQDRQFILSSKKLLLSDSGFYLCAWSETSNSPLHFGNGTRLTVT.

The chain combines TRBV30 with TRBJ2-2; D not resolved. With 2 bases removed from V and 3 bases from J, the gap between germline ends came to 10 bases. The CDR3 sequence is 14 residues long. CDR1 and CDR2 (germline): GTSNPN, SVGIG (reference sequence). This CDR3 reads CAWSTERYTGELFF. The CDR3 DNA sequence: TGTGCCTGGAGTACAGAGAGATACACCGGGGAGCTGTTTTTT.

The genes are TRBV29-1 and TRBJ2-3, with D maybe TRBD2 (7 bases). Germline CDR1 is SQVTM and CDR2 is ANQGSEA. There are 15 residues in the CDR3. With 8 bases removed from V and 1 base from J, the gap between germline ends came to 19 bases. Here the CDR3 DNA reads TGCAGCTCACGTTTGGGGGGGGCTGGCACAGATACGCAGTATTTT. Translation gives CSSRLGGAGTDTQYF.

In its sample, this clone was seen a few times. V gene TRBV5-8 combines with J gene TRBJ1-4; 8 bases line up with TRBD1. This CDR3 comprises 14 residues. The ends lost 0 bases at V and 8 bases at J; junction bases unmatched: 3. Germline-derived CDR1 and CDR2 are SGHTS and YDEGEE. CDR3 coding DNA: TGTGCCAGCAGCTTGGACAGGGGGTACGAAAAACTGTTTTTT. It translates to CASSLDRGYEKLFF.

This chain links TRBV4-1 with TRBJ2-7; the D gene is possibly TRBD2 (7 bases). The CDR3 extends over 15 amino acids. Between the trimmed V and J ends, which lost 4 bases and 4 bases, there was a span of 17 bases. Germline values: CDR1 MGHRA, CDR2 YSYEKL. Here the CDR3 DNA reads TGCGCCAGCAGCCTCCTGGGGGGGCGGGATTACGAGCAGTACTTC. It yields the protein CASSLLGGRDYEQYF.

The chain joins TRBV14 to TRBJ1-1, with D maybe TRBD1 (5 bases). Germline assignment: CDR1 SGHDN and CDR2 FVKESK. Trimming removed 4 bases from V and 1 base from J, with 10 bases in between. This CDR3 is 14 amino acids long. In DNA form, the CDR3 reads TGTGCCAGCAGCCGAACCAGGGAGAACACTGAAGCTTTCTTT. Translation: CASSRTRENTEAFF.

The V call is TRBV27, the J call TRBJ2-1; D is uncertain. CDR3 length: 14 residues. CDR1 is MNHEY, CDR2 SMNVEV, per germline (reference sequence). V was trimmed by 6 bases and J by 8 bases, leaving 17 bases between them. CDR3: CASSLIGQRDEQFF. The CDR3 nucleotides read TGTGCCAGCAGCCTTATCGGCCAGAGAGATGAGCAGTTCTTC.

DNA for the CDR3: TGTGCCAGCAGTCTGGGAGTGGAGACCCAGTACTTC. This sequence encodes CASSLGVETQYF. The V and J genes are TRBV25-1 and TRBJ2-5; perhaps TRBD2 as D (5 bases). V shed 5 bases and J shed 5 bases, with 9 bases lying between them. The length of the CDR3 is 12 residues. CDR1 MGHDK and CDR2 SYGVNS come from the germline V gene.

V and J are TRBV6-6 and TRBJ1-1; D not resolved. The CDR3 length is 15 residues. Trimming left V 5 bases short and J 4 bases short, with 17 bases between. The germline CDR1 and CDR2 sequences are MNHNY and SVGAGI (reference sequence). The CDR3 sequence is CASSPRGASFTEAFF. The CDR3, as DNA: TGTGCCAGCAGTCCCCGGGGAGCCTCATTCACTGAAGCTTTCTTT.

The CDR3 loop is CASSQGGKEKLFF. The DNA for the CDR3 is TGCGCCAGCAGCCAAGGCGGAAAGGAAAAACTGTTTTTT. V is TRBV4-3 and J is TRBJ1-4; D is uncertain. This CDR3 has 13 residues. Per the germline V gene, CDR1 is LGHNA and CDR2 is YSLEER. V was cut by 1 base and J by 8 bases, with 8 bases left in between.

The DNA for the CDR3 is TGCGCCAGCAGCCCCGGACTAGCGGGGGGCAACTACGAGCAGTACTTC. Protein: CASSPGLAGGNYEQYF. This sequence joins TRBV4-1 and TRBJ2-7; 14 bases align to TRBD2. Trimming took 4 bases from V and 3 from J; bases not matched to a gene: 5. Germline V lookup: CDR1 MGHRA, CDR2 YSYEKL. This CDR3 contains 16 residues.

This clone occurred a few times. The chain combines TRBV29-1 with TRBJ2-5; 8 bases match TRBD1. The J call may be faulty, since TRBJ2-7 better matches the DNA end. This CDR3 has 12 residues. Germline CDR1 reads SQVTM; CDR2 reads ANQGSEA. The CDR3 loop is CSVETGVDEQYF. CDR3 in DNA: TGCAGCGTTGAGACAGGGGTGGACGAGCAGTACTTC.

This chain uses TRBV27 with TRBJ2-2, with 8 bases matching TRBD1. The CDR3 has 14 amino acids. The junction had 6 bases not matched to a gene; V was cut back by 6 bases and J by 6 bases. The V gene's germline CDR1 is MNHEY and CDR2 SMNVEV (reference sequence). The CDR3 DNA reads TGTGCCAGCAGGCCGACAGGGGCCCCCGGGGAGCTGTTTTTT. Its protein is CASRPTGAPGELFF.

This clone was detected only a few times. This chain joins TRBV5-1 and TRBJ2-5; D call uncertain. Looked up from germline, CDR1 is SGHRS and CDR2 is YFSETQ. The CDR3 length is 15 residues. V lost 5 bases to trimming and J lost 5 bases, with 19 bases between them. CDR3 sequence: CASRKQPEVLETQYF. CDR3 DNA sequence: TGCGCCAGCAGGAAACAGCCTGAAGTTCTCGAGACCCAGTACTTC.

V and J are TRBV25-1 and TRBJ2-6, with D tentatively TRBD1 (7 bases). The CDR3 contains 15 residues. Germline loops: CDR1 MGHDK, CDR2 SYGVNS. Trimming cost V 5 bases and J 0 bases, with 8 bases left between them. CDR3 nucleotides: TGTGCCAGCAGTCAGGGGGGCTCTGGGGCCAACGTCCTGACTTTC. Translated, it gives CASSQGGSGANVLTF.